This T cell receptor (beta chain) stems from a study of blood T cell repertoires in COVID-19. This clone was found once. From germline, CDR1 is LNHDA and CDR2 SQIVND (reference sequence). CDR3 length: 17 residues. Losses at the gene ends were 4 bases for V and 3 bases for J; bases not matched to a gene: 12. Sequencing used immunoSEQ multiplex PCR; TCRdb keeps in-frame clones, though not all of them. The sample has some 110,000 clones, around 87% seen once. The sample taken for sequencing was peripheral blood. The receptor was isolated from a man between 50 and 59 years old with acute or convalescent COVID-19. The chain recombines TRBV19 with TRBJ1-5; 7 nucleotides line up with TRBD1. This chain's CDR3 is CASSSGQARGLNQPQHF. The CDR3 DNA follows: TGTGCCAGTAGTAGCGGACAGGCCCGAGGTCTCAATCAGCCCCAGCATTTT. Filled out from reference TRBV19 and TRBJ1-5, the complete variable domain reads DGGITQSPKYLFRKEGQNVTLSCEQNLNHDAMYWYRQDPGQGLRLIYYSQIVNDFQKGDIAEGYSVSREKKESFPLTVTSAQKNPTAFYLCASSSGQARGLNQPQHFGDGTRLSIL.